This T cell receptor beta chain was profiled in a study of cytomegalovirus exposure and HLA in healthy donors (TCRdb year 2017). At the level of the whole study: According to an earlier analysis of around 600 of the donors, about 170 million T cells yielded 120 million or so unique TCR beta sequences and around 300 Gb of sequence data. An early release covering roughly 600 HLA-typed donors comprised 250 to 350 gigabases of sequencing data and tens of millions of unique TCR sequences. Among the roughly 370 genotyped donors, approximately 76% belonged to the genetic ancestry cluster associated with self-reported Caucasian donors. The study aimed to test whether cataloging public T cell receptors could reveal signatures of past pathogen exposure. The T cell repertoires of 666 subjects were profiled by immunosequencing and related to cytomegalovirus serostatus. A separate validation cohort of roughly 120 different subjects was used in addition to the roughly 640-subject first cohort. To predict cytomegalovirus infection status, the study combined high-throughput TCR immunosequencing, statistical association of individual TCRs with disease status, and machine learning. To study patterns of TCR occurrence, a later analysis re-analyzed previously published TCR beta repertoires from around 670 donors and added high-resolution HLA genotyping. Rather than drawing on any new phenotypic data, the later analysis identified candidate immune exposures from TCR beta sequences and the way those sequences occurred across donors. An earlier analysis of about 600 of the donors used high-throughput TCR beta sequencing to judge whether each TCR beta V gene segment behaved as functional or pseudogenic. Donor age, sex, ethnicity and CMV serostatus were compiled together with the repertoire data. In a later genetic analysis, genome-wide SNP genotypes for about three fifths of the 666 donors were used, and that subset was treated as a discovery cohort. All discovery cohort repertoires had been generated on a single sequencing platform. HLA typing included class I and class II loci at four-digit resolution. The number of donors typed differed by locus, with about 629-640 for A, B, C, DRB1 and DQB1, around 520 for DQA1, 606 for DPA1, and 450 to 480 for DPB1. Because of strong linkage in the cohort, roughly 5 DR-DQ haplotypes were treated as single units for association and clustering. On average, about 200,000 unique TCR beta nucleotide sequences were sequenced per donor among some 430 genotyped donors of the cohort, with roughly 18% of those sequences being non-productive. The full study reports these points: Compared with the approximately 670-donor mean, donors in an Asian-associated ancestry cluster had fewer N-insertions in productive TCRs, according to a later genetic analysis. A later analysis reported that several top co-occurrence clusters appeared linked to parvovirus B19, influenza, CMV and Epstein-Barr virus. The cohort was sequenced for TCR beta chains only, and without alpha or paired-chain data the features that could be detected were limited. A total of 150 or so TCR beta chains were listed by the study as associated with cytomegalovirus. Correlated functional status among segregating V segments might reflect linkage disequilibrium, but an unknown experimental factor could not be ruled out. Specific HLA alleles were associated with 15,000 to 20,000 TCR beta sequences at a false discovery rate of 0.05 in a later analysis. In a later analysis, the rate of TCR association differed among HLA loci, with DRB1 alleles having the most associated TCRs and HLA-C alleles having the fewest. A group of highly shared sequence variants was considered likely to be a technical artifact of the sequencing pipeline. Because counts were too low, some 16 rarely observed V segments, including chromosome 9 orphons, were excluded from the earlier analysis of several hundred of the donors. Some IMGT-functional V segments, including TRBV6-2 and TRBV6-3, could not be distinguished by the 87-base-pair reads and were therefore excluded. Compared with equally common non-associated chains, HLA-associated TCR beta chains in a later analysis were more clonally expanded and had lower generation probabilities. Because HLA typing was missing for some donors at each locus, association tests included only the typed subset. A further reported finding was that TCR beta sequences accurately predicted the HLA-A and HLA-B alleles for most subjects in the first cohort. Most CMV-associated TCR beta chains appeared to be HLA-restricted in a later analysis, and the HLA associations seemed to be driven largely by CMV exposure. In vitro tests confirmed that a few of the cytomegalovirus-associated TCR beta chains recognize cytomegalovirus antigens. Sequencing depth was assumed to be roughly uniform across donors in the presence/absence analyses, though that assumption may not hold. In a later genetic analysis, a missense DCLRE1C variant was associated with V-gene and J-gene trimming of TCR beta chains, and the association was replicated in an independent cohort. According to the authors, the approach could potentially be generalized to other disease states and immunological phenotypes. Immune exposure information for the cohort was limited to CMV serostatus. Assigning TCR associations to individual alleles was difficult when HLA alleles, especially DR and DQ, strongly co-occurred. While some public TCRs were present in many individuals, most TCR sequences turned up only very rarely across donors. Broadly in line with IMGT annotations, most TCR beta V segments showed up in productive rearrangements about 87% or about 30% of the time in an earlier analysis of 450 to 600 of the donors. The classifier was reported to diagnose cytomegalovirus status with high specificity and sensitivity in both the original cohort and the validation cohort.

This clone has just a few counts. It has no known antigen specificity. Base qualities are not at hand, and no much larger clone is one base apart. The cohort comprised hundreds of healthy bone marrow donors. Cohort members were all nominally healthy when sampled, although unrecorded immune exposures were likely present. CMV serostatus was positive for 289 and negative for about 55% of the roughly 670 cohort members, and was not recorded for this donor. Each donor provided a peripheral blood sample, and peripheral blood mononuclear cells were used for TCR beta sequencing. Genomic DNA extraction from the blood cell samples was performed with the Qiagen DNeasy Blood Extraction Kit. The receptor library was made with the immunoSEQ multiplex PCR assay. For the multiplex PCR, a mixture combining 60 forward primers for TCR Vbeta segments and 13 reverse primers for TCR Jbeta segments was used. The CDR3 region of rearranged TCR beta genes was amplified from genomic DNA with a multiplex PCR assay. Amplified TCR beta libraries were sequenced as 87-base-pair reads on the Illumina HiSeq System. The authors' analysis ran thus. A later analysis tallied around 87 million unique TCR beta chains across the roughly 610 repertoires, and around 9.9 million of those chains were shared by two or more donors. Raw reads were error-corrected and collapsed into unique sequences by a nearest-neighbor algorithm in which closely related sequences were merged to remove PCR and sequencing errors. CDR3 sequences were aligned to IMGT reference sequences to assign V, D and J gene segments. For a sequence to be retained, a match of at least six nucleotides was required to both a V gene segment and a J gene segment. A rearrangement was called productive if the CDR3 had no stop codons and remained in frame with V and J, and every other rearrangement was called non-productive. Following IMGT convention, CDR3 was defined as the stretch from the second conserved V-encoded cysteine to the conserved J-encoded phenylalanine. The earlier analysis of about 560 of the donors excluded any sequence lacking an unambiguous match to a single V gene segment. An earlier analysis of 587 of the donors classified V segments as functional when productive rearrangements were above 56.7% and as segregating when the standard deviation between donors was above 5%. A statistical classification framework was built for diagnosing cytomegalovirus status from the catalog of TCR beta chain sequences. V and J gene assignment, in a later analysis, came from comparing TCR nucleotide sequences with IMGT/GENE-DB human TR gene sequences. A later analysis assigned CDR3 sequences and most-parsimonious VDJ recombination scenarios with the TCRdist pipeline. A later analysis defined each TCR beta chain by its CDR3 amino acid sequence plus V-gene family, and excluded reads lacking a unique V-gene family. As a way to deal with suspected cross-contamination and a sequencing artifact, a later analysis dropped hundreds of nucleotide sequences that were highly shared and had low generation probability. In a later analysis, a clonal expansion index was calculated for each public chain from normalized within-repertoire ranks of inferred template counts. In a later analysis, generation probabilities were computed using a VDJ recombination model fitted to out-of-frame rearrangements, and the results were checked against IGoR. In a later analysis, TCR-TCR, TCR-HLA and TCR-CMV co-occurrence was scored with hypergeometric tests, and a repertoire-size bias correction was applied to TCR pairs. To estimate false discovery rates, a later analysis permuted the HLA or CMV assignments 20 times. In a later analysis, co-occurring TCRs were grouped with DBSCAN, and TCRdist sequence similarity was added when clustering was performed within HLA-allele-positive subsets. For co-occurrence clustering, repertoires with fewer than 30,000 or more than 120,000 public chains were excluded, along with a handful of repertoires with anomalous nucleotide sharing. Here the immuneACCESS table is served through TCRdb, limited to in-frame sequences with V and J called. Missing clones are a known gap in these copies; in checked studies unresolved V genes cover under half, and the rest lacks a known reason. D and trimming were read from the DNA, whereas the V and J calls and clone size are those reported in that table. The sample records tens of thousands of clones, roughly 47% of which are singletons. Around 10% of the sample is taken by the ten largest.

The germline V gene yields SGHTA for CDR1 and FQGNSA for CDR2. There are 15 amino acids in the CDR3, from cysteine to phenylalanine inclusive. Only the CDR3 DNA is retained, 45 bases long and in frame from the first base. The V end gives up 5 bases and the J end 0 bases, leaving 1 base in the junction not matched to a gene. The TCR comes from a human donor in good health. Recombination linked TRBV7-2 to TRBJ2-7; 13 nucleotides in the junction match TRBD2. The specimen was PBMCs. The DNA sequence reads TGTGCCAGCAGCCGGACTAGCGGGAGCTCCTACGAGCAGTACTTC. It specifies CASSRTSGSSYEQYF.